A selection of T cell receptor beta chains follows, all from one sample in a study of blood T cells in healthy people across ages. MiXCR, applied by TCRdb to the 5' RACE reads, yields one record per CDR3 protein. Of approximately 770,000 distinct CDR3 sequences listed, 58% are singletons. Sequenced: blood. These receptors were obtained from a man in his thirties or forties in good health. The CDR3 runs from the conserved cysteine through the conserved F or W. The D gene is left open where the match is weak. The size entry is marked missing in some rows and otherwise reads once, few, many or a size class.

V	J	D	length	size	CDR3	DNA
TRBV5-4	TRBJ2-1	.	16	.	CASSLLAQRPYNEQFF	TGTGCCAGCAGCTTGTTGGCCCAAAGGCCCTACAATGAGCAGTTCTTC
TRBV29-1	TRBJ1-2	.	12	.	CSVEKQGHGYTF	TGCAGCGTTGAGAAACAGGGTCACGGCTACACCTTC
TRBV12-3/TRBV12-4	TRBJ1-2	.	12	few	CASSLVSRGYTF	TGTGCCAGCAGTTTGGTCTCCAGGGGCTACACCTTC
TRBV24-1	TRBJ2-5	TRBD2	14	.	CATHPGGQMETQYF	TGTGCCACCCATCCGGGGGGGCAGATGGAGACCCAGTACTTC
TRBV7-2	TRBJ1-2	.	13	.	CASSFFGTDGYTF	TGTGCCAGCAGCTTTTTCGGGACTGATGGCTACACCTTC
TRBV6-2/TRBV6-3	TRBJ2-4	.	18	once	CASSSLRKAGTAKNIQYF	TGTGCCAGCAGCAGTTTGAGAAAAGCCGGGACAGCCAAAAACATTCAGTACTTC
TRBV19	TRBJ1-4	TRBD1	16	.	CASSGQGASRIEKLFF	TGTGCCAGTTCAGGACAGGGGGCGTCTCGGATTGAAAAACTGTTTTTT
TRBV20-1	TRBJ2-3	TRBD2	16	.	CSAISGGPGPADTQYF	TGCAGTGCTATTAGCGGGGGGCCAGGTCCCGCAGATACGCAGTATTTT
TRBV7-6	TRBJ1-1	TRBD1	17	.	CASSSPWATGKWTEAFF	TGTGCCAGCAGCTCTCCCTGGGCGACAGGGAAGTGGACTGAAGCTTTCTTT
TRBV11-2	TRBJ2-7	.	14	few	CASSLNPYLSEQYF	TGTGCCAGCAGCTTAAACCCCTACCTTTCCGAGCAGTACTTC
TRBV6-4	TRBJ2-3	TRBD1	15	.	CASSERTGGADTQYF	TGTGCCAGCAGTGAACGCACAGGGGGCGCAGATACGCAGTATTTT
TRBV5-4	TRBJ1-6	.	15	.	CASSLDPGSNSPLHF	TGTGCCAGCAGCTTGGATCCGGGGTCTAATTCACCCCTCCACTTT
TRBV3-1	TRBJ2-3	TRBD1	18	.	CASSLGAGTGIGTDTQYF	TGTGCCAGCAGCCTCGGAGCCGGGACAGGGATCGGTACAGATACGCAGTATTTT
TRBV29-1	TRBJ2-5	TRBD2	14	.	CSVEATSGSETQYF	TGCAGCGTTGAAGCGACTAGCGGGAGTGAGACCCAGTACTTC
TRBV6-2/TRBV6-3	TRBJ1-2	.	13	.	CASSPQRHHGYTF	TGTGCCAGCAGCCCCCAAAGGCATCATGGCTACACCTTC
TRBV9	TRBJ2-1	TRBD2	16	.	CASSSEVSGSFDEQFF	TGTGCCAGCAGCAGTGAGGTGAGCGGGAGTTTCGATGAGCAGTTCTTC
TRBV6-6	TRBJ2-5	.	14	few	CASSTFLDQETQYF	TGTGCCAGCAGTACATTTTTAGACCAAGAGACCCAGTACTTC
TRBV11-2	TRBJ1-2	.	11	.	CASSAQDGYTF	TGTGCCAGCAGCGCCCAGGATGGCTACACCTTC
TRBV29-1	TRBJ1-2	.	12	.	CSVEEGKGGYTF	TGCAGCGTTGAAGAGGGAAAAGGGGGCTACACCTTC
TRBV7-2	TRBJ1-5	TRBD1	16	.	CASSAGQGLRNQPQHF	TGTGCCAGCAGCGCAGGACAGGGGCTACGCAATCAGCCCCAGCATTTT
TRBV27	TRBJ2-1	TRBD1	14	.	CASSLWDRDNEQFF	TGTGCCAGCAGTTTATGGGACAGGGACAATGAGCAGTTCTTC
TRBV12-5	TRBJ2-1	.	18	.	CASGPQTYPIATHNEQFF	TGTGCTAGTGGACCCCAAACCTACCCCATAGCGACACACAATGAGCAGTTCTTC
TRBV12-3/TRBV12-4	TRBJ2-4	.	13	.	CASSFYGGDIQYF	TGTGCCAGCAGTTTTTACGGTGGGGACATTCAGTACTTC
TRBV29-1	TRBJ2-2	.	12	.	CSAKTGAGELFF	TGCAGCGCCAAGACTGGGGCCGGGGAGCTGTTTTTT
TRBV7-2	TRBJ2-6	TRBD1	17	.	CASSFGTGASGANVLTF	TGTGCCAGCAGCTTTGGTACAGGGGCTTCTGGGGCCAACGTCCTGACTTTC
TRBV6-1	TRBJ2-7	.	17	.	CASSEAGLGSASYEQYF	TGTGCCAGCAGTGAAGCGGGGTTGGGCTCCGCCTCCTACGAGCAGTACTTC
TRBV5-1	TRBJ1-1	TRBD1	17	.	CASSPRTGFTLNTEAFF	TGCGCCAGCAGCCCCAGGACAGGATTCACTTTGAACACTGAAGCTTTCTTT
TRBV9	TRBJ2-7	.	13	.	CASSVGLGSEQYF	TGTGCCAGCAGCGTAGGACTGGGTAGCGAGCAGTACTTC
TRBV25-1	TRBJ1-4	.	16	.	CASSDAVVATNEKLFF	TGTGCCAGCAGTGACGCCGTGGTAGCAACTAATGAAAAACTGTTTTTT
TRBV6-6	TRBJ2-1	.	13	.	CASTPSSHNEQFF	TGTGCCAGCACCCCTTCAAGTCACAATGAGCAGTTCTTC
TRBV27	TRBJ2-3	TRBD2	15	.	CASSFLTSGRGTQYF	TGTGCCAGCAGTTTCCTGACTAGCGGGAGAGGTACGCAGTATTTT
TRBV11-2	TRBJ1-2	.	15	.	CASSSYRESNYGYTF	TGTGCCAGCAGCTCCTACAGGGAGTCGAACTATGGCTACACCTTC
TRBV6-5	TRBJ1-2	.	13	few	CASSYEGVDTYTF	TGTGCCAGCAGTTATGAAGGGGTTGATACCTACACCTTC
TRBV29-1	TRBJ1-5	.	13	few	CSEPRGPHGPQHF	TGCAGCGAACCCAGGGGACCCCATGGGCCCCAGCATTTT
TRBV3-1	TRBJ2-1	.	11	.	CASSQRSKQFF	TGTGCCAGCAGCCAGAGAAGCAAGCAGTTCTTC
TRBV4-2	TRBJ2-1	.	13	.	CASSQDSWGEQFF	TGTGCCAGCAGCCAAGATTCCTGGGGTGAGCAGTTCTTC
TRBV20-1	TRBJ1-1	TRBD1	13	.	CSARTGSHTETFF	TGCAGTGCGAGGACAGGGTCGCACACTGAAACTTTCTTT
TRBV20-1	TRBJ1-2	.	13	.	CSAKLHAFDGYTF	TGCAGTGCTAAGCTTCACGCGTTTGATGGCTACACCTTC
TRBV29-1	TRBJ2-1	TRBD1	17	few	CSVEIPGQIFSYNEQFF	TGCAGCGTCGAAATTCCGGGACAGATATTTTCATACAATGAGCAGTTCTTC
TRBV7-8	TRBJ2-4	.	15	.	CASSLDRHSRDIQYF	TGTGCCAGCAGCTTAGATCGCCATTCCAGAGACATTCAGTACTTC
TRBV5-8	TRBJ1-6	TRBD1	14	.	CASSPWDSASPLHF	TGTGCCAGCAGCCCATGGGACAGCGCTTCACCCCTCCACTTT
TRBV20-1	TRBJ2-1	TRBD2	16	once	CSASSRLAVSYNEQFF	TGCAGTGCTAGTTCGAGACTAGCGGTCTCCTACAATGAGCAGTTCTTC
TRBV9	TRBJ2-7	.	14	.	CASSVEVATYEQYF	TGTGCCAGCAGCGTAGAGGTGGCTACCTACGAGCAGTACTTC
TRBV27	TRBJ2-1	.	13	few	CASSLLGEDEQFF	TGTGCCAGCAGTTTGTTGGGAGAGGATGAGCAGTTCTTC
TRBV6-5	TRBJ1-1	.	14	.	CASSPSLTAAEAFF	TGTGCCAGCAGCCCAAGTCTGACCGCCGCTGAAGCTTTCTTT
TRBV25-1	TRBJ1-2	.	12	few	CASSGDVYGYTF	TGTGCCAGCAGTGGGGACGTCTATGGCTACACCTTC
TRBV7-9	TRBJ2-4	TRBD2	13	few	CASSPSGGSIQYF	TGTGCCAGCAGCCCTAGCGGGGGGAGCATTCAGTACTTC
TRBV2	TRBJ2-7	TRBD1	14	.	CASSVGPGGYEQYF	TGTGCCAGCAGTGTAGGGCCAGGGGGCTACGAGCAGTACTTC
TRBV20-1	TRBJ2-3	.	13	few	CSSPGLGEDTQYF	TGCAGTTCTCCGGGACTTGGTGAAGATACGCAGTATTTT
TRBV20-1	TRBJ2-1	TRBD2	15	.	CSATGTSGDYNEQFF	TGCAGTGCTACGGGGACTAGCGGAGACTACAATGAGCAGTTCTTC
TRBV3-1	TRBJ2-4	.	12	.	CASSQDVRGQYF	TGTGCCAGCAGTCAAGATGTGAGGGGGCAGTACTTC
TRBV12-3/TRBV12-4	TRBJ2-7	.	16	.	CASSLAGSLGDYEQYF	TGTGCCAGCAGTTTAGCGGGCTCACTCGGGGACTACGAGCAGTACTTC
TRBV20-1	TRBJ2-3	.	13	.	CSSSSPSTDTQYF	TGCAGTTCGAGCTCTCCTAGCACAGATACGCAGTATTTT
TRBV7-8	TRBJ2-1	.	15	.	CASSLELSSYNEQFF	TGTGCCAGCAGCTTAGAATTAAGCTCCTACAATGAGCAGTTCTTC
TRBV28	TRBJ2-1	TRBD2	16	.	CASSITAGERGNEQFF	TGTGCCAGCAGTATCACCGCGGGAGAGCGGGGCAATGAGCAGTTCTTC
TRBV7-9	TRBJ1-4	.	17	few	CASSLARVTGKDEKLFF	TGTGCCAGCAGCTTAGCGAGAGTTACAGGCAAGGATGAAAAACTGTTTTTT
TRBV5-1	TRBJ2-7	TRBD2	13	.	CASSWSSGYEQYF	TGCGCCAGCAGCTGGTCTAGCGGCTACGAGCAGTACTTC
TRBV29-1	TRBJ2-3	.	11	.	CSVRGTDTQYF	TGCAGCGTTCGGGGGACAGATACGCAGTATTTT